This entry features one TCR beta chain sequence. Per the authors' pipeline: Amplification from reference gene primers served as the basis for estimated nucleated cell counts. Clones were read by immunoSEQ multiplex PCR, and TCRdb kept only the in-frame ones, dropping some. D and trimming were read from the DNA, whereas the V and J calls and clone size are those reported in that table. Among around 100,000 clones listed, roughly 87% were seen once. This CDR3 contains 16 residues. CDR1 and CDR2 (germline): SGHRS, YFSETQ. The V segment lost 2 bases and the J segment 5 bases; nucleotides outside the gene matches: 7. This sample stems from a study of blood T cell repertoires in COVID-19. Study-level information: Sites across the United States, Italy and Spain contributed samples from acute and convalescent COVID-19. PBMCs, B-cell-depleted T cells, or T cells provided the cDNA or gDNA that made up the material.

V usage is TRBV5-1 and J usage is TRBJ1-6, with TRBD1 matching 7 bases. This sequence was found in a human donor in a cohort sampled during active COVID-19. Sequenced sample: peripheral blood. The CDR3 nucleotides read TGCGCCAGCAGCTTCTCCCCGGGACAGAATAATTCACCCCTCCACTTT. This sequence encodes CASSFSPGQNNSPLHF.